The 9 T cell receptor beta chains given below trace back to one sample, sequenced in a study of blood T cell repertoires in COVID-19 (dated by TCRdb to the early 2020s). Libraries were made using the immunoSEQ multiplex PCR assay. TCRdb took over this immuneACCESS table, retaining in-frame rearrangements with V and J assigned. Such tables are incomplete; in checked studies, under half of the missing clones stem from an unresolved V gene, and the remainder is unexplained. This sample lists about 47,000 clones; around 82% were detected once. 26% of the sample comes from the top ten. Sequences were obtained from peripheral blood. These receptors all stem from a woman older than 75 with COVID-19, enrolled during active disease.

The chain recombines TRBV9 with TRBJ2-2; the D is unclear. Germline CDR1 and CDR2: SGDLS and YYNGEE. The CDR3 covers 14 residues. The V end was cut by 0 bases, the J end by 4 bases, with 7 bases between. As DNA, the CDR3 is TGTGCCAGCAGCGTAGAGCCGAGCACCGGGGAGCTGTTTTTT. Its protein product is CASSVEPSTGELFF.

V is TRBV5-1 and J is TRBJ1-1; weak D call: TRBD1 (5 bases). From germline, CDR1 is SGHRS and CDR2 YFSETQ. Trimming stripped 0 bases from V and 5 bases from J, with 14 bases between. The CDR3 runs to 15 residues. The CDR3 here is CASSLAGGAGTEAFF. The CDR3 DNA reads as TGCGCCAGCAGCTTGGCGGGGGGTGCGGGTACTGAAGCTTTCTTT.

The J gene is TRBJ2-1, the V gene TRBV10-3, with 12 bases matching TRBD2. CDR3 length equals 16 residues. Germline V gene lookup returns CDR1 ENHRY and CDR2 SYGVKD. Germline trimming cut 4 bases from V and 4 bases from J; bases unmatched to any gene: 5. CDR3 residues: CAISVTSGSRYNEQFF. The CDR3 DNA sequence: TGTGCCATCAGTGTGACTAGCGGGAGTAGGTACAATGAGCAGTTCTTC.

This chain connects TRBV18 to TRBJ1-4; possible D gene TRBD1, 5 bases. This CDR3 comprises 15 residues. Germline V gene sequence: CDR1 KGHSH, CDR2 LQKENI. V lost 6 bases and J 8 bases, leaving 19 bases between the germline ends. In DNA, the CDR3 is TGTGCCAGCTCCCGGGCGGGGCAGGCCGGCGAAAAACTGTTTTTT. Its translation is CASSRAGQAGEKLFF. Variable domain in full (rest from reference TRBV18 and TRBJ1-4): NAGVMQNPRHLVRRRGQEARLRCSPMKGHSHVYWYRQLPEEGLKFMVYLQKENIIDESGMPKERFSAEFPKEGPSILRIQQVVRGDSAAYFCASSRAGQAGEKLFFGSGTQLSVL.

The CDR3 nucleotides are TGCGCCAGCAGCCAAGGGACAGGGGCTTTCGAAAAACTGTTTTTT. Its translation is CASSQGTGAFEKLFF. The chain couples TRBV4-1 to TRBJ1-4; 9 bases line up with TRBD1. The CDR3 covers 15 residues. Germline CDR1 and CDR2: MGHRA and YSYEKL. Trimming cost V 1 base and J 8 bases; bases outside gene matches: 5.

The gene calls are TRBV10-3 and TRBJ2-2, with a tentative D call TRBD1 (6 bases). V lost 8 bases to trimming and J lost 5 bases, with 18 bases between them. The CDR3 is made up of 15 amino acids. CDR1 and CDR2 (germline): ENHRY, SYGVKD. The DNA for the CDR3 is TGTGCCATCGGGCTTGGCCCTCAGGGGACCGGGGAGCTGTTTTTT. Amino acid sequence: CAIGLGPQGTGELFF.

The V and J genes are TRBV7-9 and TRBJ2-1; D might be TRBD2 (7 bases). V lost 1 base and J 4 bases, leaving 20 bases between the germline ends. CDR3 length equals 18 residues. Germline assignment: CDR1 SEHNR and CDR2 FQNEAQ (reference sequence). The CDR3 DNA reads as TGTGCCAGCAGCTTAGATCGGTTTGGAGCGGGGACATACAATGAGCAGTTCTTC. As protein: CASSLDRFGAGTYNEQFF.

The chain carries TRBV29-1 and TRBJ1-1; possible D gene TRBD1, 5 bases. Between the trimmed V and J ends, which lost 2 bases and 2 bases, there was a span of 12 bases. CDR1 and CDR2 from the germline V gene are SQVTM and ANQGSEA. This CDR3 contains 14 residues. The DNA of the CDR3 is TGCAGCGTTGAAAGTCCGGGGACTAACACTGAAGCTTTCTTT. Amino acid sequence: CSVESPGTNTEAFF.

This clone was detected only a few times. This rearrangement joins TRBV7-3 to TRBJ2-1, with TRBD1 matching 10 bases. CDR3 length: 19 residues. The V and J ends lost 4 bases and 3 bases, in that order; junction bases with no gene match: 15. The germline V gene encodes CDR1 SGHTA and CDR2 FQGTGA. CDR3 region: CASSSNGEMTGGYYNEQFF. In DNA form, the CDR3 reads TGTGCCAGCAGCTCCAATGGGGAAATGACAGGGGGCTACTACAATGAGCAGTTCTTC.